This is a list of T cell receptor beta chains from one sample in a study of graft-versus-host responses after intestinal transplantation. Method: immunoSEQ multiplex PCR; TCRdb's copy keeps in-frame clones and lacks some. This table holds 16,000 or so clones, about 80% found once. The sample in question was ileum tissue, obtained around 580 days after intestinal transplantation. Receptors originate from a human patient who received an intestinal transplant, so some T cells may come from the graft donor. The conserved cysteine and the conserved F or W are not part of the CDR3 here.

J gene	V gene	CDR3 protein
TRBJ1-2	TRBV5-1	ASSLDRTPYGYT
TRBJ2-7	TRBV29-1	SAKGQALYEQY
TRBJ2-1	TRBV6-5	ASSLTASGSNEQF
TRBJ1-1	TRBV6-5	ASSYSGTGYEAF
TRBJ1-6	TRBV6-1	ASSGERNSPLH
TRBJ2-2	TRBV5-5	ASTTHTGELF
TRBJ2-5	TRBV5-1	ASGGQETQY
TRBJ1-4	TRBV2	ASTILSEKLF
TRBJ1-2	TRBV4-1	ASSQDWDTNGYT
TRBJ2-7	TRBV7-2	ASSSPSEQY
TRBJ1-5	TRBV30	AWSVQLNQPQH
TRBJ1-1	TRBV6-5	ASRENTEAF
TRBJ1-1	TRBV9	ASSPTGVGNTEAF
TRBJ1-1	TRBV7-8	ASSGPTGVRTEAF
TRBJ1-5	TRBV10-3	AISVGFSNQPQH
TRBJ2-3	TRBV7-2	ASSFGGAADTQY
TRBJ2-7	TRBV6-6	ASGSGGSSYEQY
TRBJ2-1	TRBV19	ASRDGLINEQF
TRBJ2-7	TRBV5-1	ASRRAGSSYEQY
TRBJ1-1	TRBV19	ATTDRGSTNTEAF
TRBJ1-4	TRBV5-4	ASSLLQATNEKLF
TRBJ2-7	TRBV6-5	ASSYSYKSYEQY
TRBJ2-1	TRBV27	ASSPPGVEQF
TRBJ2-1	TRBV10-3	AISARQGVNEQF
TRBJ1-5	TRBV20-1	SASRTGRQH
TRBJ2-2	TRBV6-6	ASSYSQGGKTGELF
TRBJ1-3	TRBV19	ASSIGSGNTIY
TRBJ1-2	TRBV6-1	ASSDKGPYGYT
TRBJ1-1	TRBV5-6	ASSLGLWDTEAF
TRBJ2-5	TRBV7-9	ASLPASGVQETQY
TRBJ1-5	TRBV5-6	ASSLGQGAQPQH
TRBJ2-7	TRBV5-1	ASSLGTSGGADEQY
TRBJ1-1	TRBV10-1	ASSESWQGRTEAF
TRBJ2-5	TRBV10-3	AISETGIQETQY
TRBJ2-2	TRBV19	ASNQVPQRGGTGELF
TRBJ1-1	TRBV5-4	ASSQVGGPNTEAF
TRBJ1-1	TRBV6-5	ASRVNTEAF
TRBJ2-7	TRBV5-6	ASSSGLAGSYEQY
TRBJ1-5	TRBV27	ASSQTGTTNQPQH
TRBJ2-7	TRBV6-1	ASSATGTSVGYEQY